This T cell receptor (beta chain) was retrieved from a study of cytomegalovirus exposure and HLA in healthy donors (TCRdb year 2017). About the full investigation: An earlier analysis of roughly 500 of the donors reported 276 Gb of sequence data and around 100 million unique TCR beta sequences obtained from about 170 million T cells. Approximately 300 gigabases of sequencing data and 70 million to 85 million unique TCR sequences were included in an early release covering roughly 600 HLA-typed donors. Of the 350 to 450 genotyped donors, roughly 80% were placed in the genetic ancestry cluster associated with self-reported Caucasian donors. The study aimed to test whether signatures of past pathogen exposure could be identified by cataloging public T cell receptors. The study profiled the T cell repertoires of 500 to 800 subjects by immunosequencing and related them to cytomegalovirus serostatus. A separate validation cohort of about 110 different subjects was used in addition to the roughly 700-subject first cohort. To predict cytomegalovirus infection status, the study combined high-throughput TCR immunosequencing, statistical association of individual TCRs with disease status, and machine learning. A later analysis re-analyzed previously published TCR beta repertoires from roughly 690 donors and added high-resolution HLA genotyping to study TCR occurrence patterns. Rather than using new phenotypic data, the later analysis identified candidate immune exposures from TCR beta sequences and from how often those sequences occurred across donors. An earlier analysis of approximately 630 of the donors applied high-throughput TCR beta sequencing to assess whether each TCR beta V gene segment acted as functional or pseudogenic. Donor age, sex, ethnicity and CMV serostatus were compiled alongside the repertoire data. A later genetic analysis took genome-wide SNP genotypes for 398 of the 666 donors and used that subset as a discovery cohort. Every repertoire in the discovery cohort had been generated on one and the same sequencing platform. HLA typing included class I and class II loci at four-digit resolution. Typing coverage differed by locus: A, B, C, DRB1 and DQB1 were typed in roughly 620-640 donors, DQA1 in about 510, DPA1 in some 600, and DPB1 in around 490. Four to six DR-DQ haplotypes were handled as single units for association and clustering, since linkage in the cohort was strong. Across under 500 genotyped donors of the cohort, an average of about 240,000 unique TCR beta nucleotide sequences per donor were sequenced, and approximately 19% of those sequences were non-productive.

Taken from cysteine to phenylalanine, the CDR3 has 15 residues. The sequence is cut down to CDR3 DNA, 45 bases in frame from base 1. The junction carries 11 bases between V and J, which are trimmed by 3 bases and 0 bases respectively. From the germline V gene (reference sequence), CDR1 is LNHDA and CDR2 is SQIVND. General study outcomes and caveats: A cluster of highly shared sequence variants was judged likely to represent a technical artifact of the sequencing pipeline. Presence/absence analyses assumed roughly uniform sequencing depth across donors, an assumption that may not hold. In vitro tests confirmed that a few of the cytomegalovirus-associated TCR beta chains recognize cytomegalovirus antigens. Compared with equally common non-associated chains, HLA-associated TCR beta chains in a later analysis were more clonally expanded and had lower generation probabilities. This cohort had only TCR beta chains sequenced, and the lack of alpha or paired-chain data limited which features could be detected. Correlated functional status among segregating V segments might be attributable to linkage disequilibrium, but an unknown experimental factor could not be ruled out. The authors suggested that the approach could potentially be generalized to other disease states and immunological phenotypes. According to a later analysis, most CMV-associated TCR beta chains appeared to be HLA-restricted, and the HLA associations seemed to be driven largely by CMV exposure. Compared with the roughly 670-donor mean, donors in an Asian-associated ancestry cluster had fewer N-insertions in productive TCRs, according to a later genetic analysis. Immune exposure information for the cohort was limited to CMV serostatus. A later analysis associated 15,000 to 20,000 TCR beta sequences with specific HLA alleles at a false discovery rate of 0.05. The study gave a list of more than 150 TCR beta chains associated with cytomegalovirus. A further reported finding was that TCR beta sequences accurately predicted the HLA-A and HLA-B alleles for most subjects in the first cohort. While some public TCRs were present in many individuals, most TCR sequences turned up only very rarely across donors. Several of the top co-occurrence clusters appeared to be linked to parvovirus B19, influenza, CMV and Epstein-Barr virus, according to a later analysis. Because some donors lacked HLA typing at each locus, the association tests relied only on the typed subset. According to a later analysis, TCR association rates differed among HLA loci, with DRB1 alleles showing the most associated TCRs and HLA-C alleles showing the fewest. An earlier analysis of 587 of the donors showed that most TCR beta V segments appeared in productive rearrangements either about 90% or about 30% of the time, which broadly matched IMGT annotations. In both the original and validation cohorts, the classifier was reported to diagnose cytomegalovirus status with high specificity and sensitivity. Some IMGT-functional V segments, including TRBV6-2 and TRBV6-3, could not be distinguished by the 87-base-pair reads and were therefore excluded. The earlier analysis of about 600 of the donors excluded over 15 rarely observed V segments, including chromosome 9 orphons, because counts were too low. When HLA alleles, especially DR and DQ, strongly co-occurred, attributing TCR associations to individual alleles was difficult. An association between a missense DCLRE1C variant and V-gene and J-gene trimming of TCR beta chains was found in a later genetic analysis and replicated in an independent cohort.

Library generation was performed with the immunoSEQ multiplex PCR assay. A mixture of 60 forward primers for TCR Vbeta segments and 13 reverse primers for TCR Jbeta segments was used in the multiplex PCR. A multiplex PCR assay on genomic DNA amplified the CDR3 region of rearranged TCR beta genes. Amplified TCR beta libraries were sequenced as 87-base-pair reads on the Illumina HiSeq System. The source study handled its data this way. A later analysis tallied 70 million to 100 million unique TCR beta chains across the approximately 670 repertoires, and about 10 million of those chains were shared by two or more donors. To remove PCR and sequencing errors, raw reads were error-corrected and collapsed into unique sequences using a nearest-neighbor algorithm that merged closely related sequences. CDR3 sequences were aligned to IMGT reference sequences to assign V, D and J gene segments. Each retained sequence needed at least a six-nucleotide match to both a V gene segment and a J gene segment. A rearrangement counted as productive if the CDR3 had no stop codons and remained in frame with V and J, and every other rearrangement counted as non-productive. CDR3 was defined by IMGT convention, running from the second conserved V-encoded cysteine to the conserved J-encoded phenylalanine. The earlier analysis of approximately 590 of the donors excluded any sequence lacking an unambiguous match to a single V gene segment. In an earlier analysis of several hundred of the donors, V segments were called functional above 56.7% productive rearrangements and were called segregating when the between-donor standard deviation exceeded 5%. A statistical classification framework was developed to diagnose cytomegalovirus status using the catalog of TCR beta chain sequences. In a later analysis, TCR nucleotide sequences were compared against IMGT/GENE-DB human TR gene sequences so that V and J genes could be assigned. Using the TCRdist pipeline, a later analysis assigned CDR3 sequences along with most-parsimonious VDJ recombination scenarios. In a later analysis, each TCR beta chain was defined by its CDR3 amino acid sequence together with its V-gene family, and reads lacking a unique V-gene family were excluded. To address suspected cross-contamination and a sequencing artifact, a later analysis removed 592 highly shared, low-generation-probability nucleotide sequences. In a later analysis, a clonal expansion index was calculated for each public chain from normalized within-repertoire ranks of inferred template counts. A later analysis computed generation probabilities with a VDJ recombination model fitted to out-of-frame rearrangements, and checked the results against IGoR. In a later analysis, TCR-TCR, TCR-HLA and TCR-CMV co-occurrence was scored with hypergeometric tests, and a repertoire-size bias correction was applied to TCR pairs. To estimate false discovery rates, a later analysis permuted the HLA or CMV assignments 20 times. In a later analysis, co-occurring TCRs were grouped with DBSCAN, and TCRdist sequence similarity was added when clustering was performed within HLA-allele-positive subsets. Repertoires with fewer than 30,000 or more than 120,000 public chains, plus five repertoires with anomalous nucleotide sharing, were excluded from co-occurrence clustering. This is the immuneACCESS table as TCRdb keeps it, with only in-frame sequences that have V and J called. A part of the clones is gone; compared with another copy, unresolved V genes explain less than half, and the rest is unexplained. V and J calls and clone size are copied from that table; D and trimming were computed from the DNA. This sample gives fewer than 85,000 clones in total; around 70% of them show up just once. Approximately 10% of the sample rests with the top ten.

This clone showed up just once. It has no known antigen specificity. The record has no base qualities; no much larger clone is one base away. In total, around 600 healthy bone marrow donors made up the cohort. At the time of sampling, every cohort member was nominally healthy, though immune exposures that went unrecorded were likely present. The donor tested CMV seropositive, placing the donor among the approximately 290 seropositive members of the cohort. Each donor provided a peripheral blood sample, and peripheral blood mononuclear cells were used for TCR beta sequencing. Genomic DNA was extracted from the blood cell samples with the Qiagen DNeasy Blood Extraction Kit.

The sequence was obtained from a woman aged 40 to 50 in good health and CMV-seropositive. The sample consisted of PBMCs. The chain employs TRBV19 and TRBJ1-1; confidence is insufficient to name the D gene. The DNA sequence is TGTGCCAGTAGTATTAGAGTCGCATTGAACACTGAAGCTTTCTTT. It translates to CASSIRVALNTEAFF.